This T cell receptor (beta chain) was observed in a study of T-cell reconstitution after alpha-beta-depleted transplantation in children. As concerns this clonotype: Its antigen is undetermined.

Study conclusions and caveats: Some patients' high day-60 TCRbeta diversity was attributed to recipient cells surviving conditioning. By about two months after transplant, alpha-beta T cells reportedly arose from several hundred graft clones that had expanded.

Unique molecular identifiers were used to barcode this TCRbeta library. TCRdb fed the PCR reads into MiXCR, producing one record per CDR3 protein. Here the sample spans around 580,000 distinct CDR3 sequences, around 27% being singletons. The CDR3 is 13 amino acids. V gave up 2 bases and J gave up 5 bases, with 11 bases separating them. Germline loops: CDR1 SGHRS, CDR2 YFSETQ. Sequenced here: PBMCs, sampled before TCRalphabeta/CD19-depleted stem cell transplant. The chain couples TRBV5-1 to TRBJ2-7; D ambiguous. The sequence derives from a boy under two years old with Wiskott-Aldrich syndrome, due to receive a stem cell transplant. DNA of the CDR3: TGCGCCAGCAGCTTAGGTCACAGAGACGAGCAGTACTTC. Its translation: CASSLGHRDEQYF.